Listed here are 18 T cell receptor beta chains from one sample, sequenced in a study of CD8+ T cells in alopecia areata. Following RNA extraction, reverse transcription yielded cDNA that acted as the sequencing template. Here immunoSEQ multiplex PCR was the method, and the copy in TCRdb shows in-frame clones only, minus some. The repertoire includes more than 95,000 clones, approximately 38% of them detected once, and 3.1% sits in the top ten. Sequencing used CD4+ T cells sorted from blood. These receptors originate from a human donor with alopecia areata.

The genes are TRBV11-2 and TRBJ1-2; D is uncertain. CDR1 is SGHAT, CDR2 FQNNGV, per germline. V lost 6 bases and J 4 bases, leaving 15 bases between the germline ends. CDR3 length: 14 residues. The DNA of the CDR3 is TGTGCCAGCAGGTTGACTCCCGTGACCTATGGCTACACCTTC. Protein: CASRLTPVTYGYTF.

This chain uses TRBV30 with TRBJ2-2, with a possible D match to TRBD1 (5 bases). The CDR3 consists of 12 residues. Germline V CDR1 and CDR2: GTSNPN, SVGIG (reference sequence). Trimming cost V 2 bases and J 8 bases, with 9 bases left between them. CDR3 amino acids: CAWSHRFGELFF. In nucleotides, the CDR3 is TGTGCCTGGAGTCACAGGTTTGGGGAGCTGTTTTTT.

This clone has just a few counts. The chain has TRBV29-1 and TRBJ2-5, with D tentatively TRBD2 (5 bases). Per germline, CDR1 SQVTM and CDR2 ANQGSEA. The CDR3 is made up of 12 amino acids. Trimming stripped 5 bases from V and 1 base from J, with 8 bases between. CDR3: CSVRRPQETQYF. The CDR3, as DNA: TGCAGCGTTAGGAGGCCCCAAGAGACCCAGTACTTC.

This chain joins TRBV7-2 and TRBJ2-3, with D perhaps matching TRBD1 (7 bases). Germline V gene lookup returns CDR1 SGHTA and CDR2 FQGNSA. The CDR3 runs to 15 residues. V was trimmed by 8 bases and J by 4 bases, leaving 19 bases between them. CDR3 DNA: TGTGCCAGCCGGGGGCCAGGGGACAGCCCAGATACGCAGTATTTT. Translated: CASRGPGDSPDTQYF.

The chain has TRBV5-6 and TRBJ2-7; 10 bases align to TRBD1. The CDR3 extends over 16 amino acids. J was trimmed by 4 bases and V by 4 bases; bases with no gene match: 11. Germline V gene sequence: CDR1 SGHDT, CDR2 YYEEEE. CDR3 coding DNA: TGTGCCAGCAGCACAACCTGGGACAGGGGTTCATACGAGCAGTACTTC. Its translation: CASSTTWDRGSYEQYF.

The chain links TRBV5-1 to TRBJ2-2, with D perhaps TRBD1 or TRBD2 (5 bases each). Trimming removed 1 base at V and 5 bases at J, with 15 bases between. This CDR3 contains 16 residues. Germline assignment: CDR1 SGHRS and CDR2 YFSETQ. The CDR3 DNA follows: TGCGCCAGCAGCTTGTCGTCCGGGGCGCCGACCGGGGAGCTGTTTTTT. Its translation is CASSLSSGAPTGELFF.

This clone was seen only a few times. This chain connects TRBV30 to TRBJ2-7; TRBD1 is a possible D gene (6 bases). The CDR3 runs 13 residues. CDR1 GTSNPN and CDR2 SVGIG come from the germline V gene (reference sequence). The V end was cut by 2 bases, the J end by 0 bases, with 8 bases between. CDR3 DNA sequence: TGTGCCTGGAGTCTGGACAGCTCCTACGAGCAGTACTTC. It specifies CAWSLDSSYEQYF.

This chain links TRBV30 with TRBJ2-1, with TRBD2 matching 7 bases. The germline V gene encodes CDR1 GTSNPN and CDR2 SVGIG (reference sequence). The CDR3 is 14 amino acids. Unmatched junction bases numbered 8, after V lost 5 bases and J lost 4 bases. The CDR3 sequence: CAWGGGSRYNEQFF. CDR3 nucleotides: TGTGCCTGGGGCGGCGGGAGTAGGTACAATGAGCAGTTCTTC.

The CDR3 reads CASSLVGGRVTYEQYF. As DNA, the CDR3 is TGTGCCAGCAGCTTAGTCGGGGGTAGGGTCACCTACGAGCAGTACTTC. This chain joins TRBV7-2 and TRBJ2-7; tentatively, D is TRBD2 (6 bases). CDR1 and CDR2 (germline): SGHTA, FQGNSA. This CDR3 is built from 16 residues. V lost 1 base, J lost 2 bases, and 15 bases lay in between. Variable domain in full (rest from reference TRBV7-2 and TRBJ2-7): GAGVSQSPSNKVTEKGKDVELRCDPISGHTALYWYRQSLGQGLEFLIYFQGNSAPDKSGLPSDRFSAERTGGSVSTLTIQRTQQEDSAVYLCASSLVGGRVTYEQYFGPGTRLTVT.

This clone has just a few counts. The V call is TRBV29-1, the J call TRBJ1-1; TRBD1 matches at 8 bases. CDR3 size: 14 residues. V dropped 8 bases and J dropped 1; count of bases not matched to a gene: 9. CDR1 is SQVTM, CDR2 ANQGSEA, per germline. The CDR3 region has the DNA TGCAGCTGTGAGGCAGGGGGCGCGAACACTGAAGCTTTCTTT. Protein sequence: CSCEAGGANTEAFF.

The V call is TRBV23-1, the J call TRBJ1-2; D uncertain. TRBV23-1 carries the ORF label, with uncertain function. V was clipped by 4 bases and J by 3 bases, with 21 bases between them. The CDR3 length is 17 residues. CDR3 sequence reads: CASSPHIGRWEDYGYTF. The CDR3 DNA is TGCGCCAGCAGTCCCCACATTGGCCGATGGGAGGACTATGGCTACACCTTC.

The sample holds a few counts of this clone. The J gene is TRBJ2-3, the V gene TRBV7-9; weak D call: TRBD1 (5 bases). Germline CDR1 SEHNR, CDR2 FQNEAQ (reference sequence). CDR3 length: 12 amino acids. Trimming shortened V by 11 bases and J by 5 bases, and 14 bases separated the two germline ends. CDR3 nucleotides: TGTGCCGGACAAAGCATAGTAGATACGCAGTATTTT. Translated: CAGQSIVDTQYF.

The CDR3 loop is CASSLMGPYEQYF. Written as DNA, the CDR3 is TGTGCCAGCAGTTTAATGGGCCCTTACGAGCAGTACTTC. The chain carries TRBV28 and TRBJ2-7; D is ambiguous. V was cut by 2 bases and J by 4 bases, with 9 bases left in between. This CDR3 comprises 13 residues. The V gene's germline CDR1 is MDHEN and CDR2 SYDVKM.

This chain links TRBV6-5 with TRBJ1-1; no reliable D call. Deletions cut 5 bases from V and 5 bases from J, with 15 bases between. CDR1 and CDR2 from the germline V gene are MNHEY and SVGAGI. This CDR3 is built from 14 residues. CDR3 DNA: TGTGCCAGCAGTCCCGGCAGGTATTCGACTGAAGCTTTCTTT. Protein sequence: CASSPGRYSTEAFF.

This clone was counted a few times. The genes are TRBV4-3 and TRBJ2-7; either TRBD1 or TRBD2 may fit D (5 bases each). The CDR3 extends over 18 amino acids. Germline V gene lookup returns CDR1 LGHNA and CDR2 YSLEER. V lost 0 bases, J lost 2 bases, and 20 bases lay in between. CDR3 protein: CASSQDKVTVDGAYEQYF. CDR3 nucleotides: TGCGCCAGCAGCCAAGATAAGGTGACAGTTGACGGGGCCTACGAGCAGTACTTC.

V gene TRBV29-1 combines with J gene TRBJ2-3, with D tentatively TRBD1 or TRBD2 (6 bases each). V dropped 2 bases and J dropped 4 bases, with 16 bases sitting between them. The CDR3 contains 15 residues. Germline values: CDR1 SQVTM, CDR2 ANQGSEA. The CDR3 region has the DNA TGCAGCGTTGAAATCACGGGGGCGCGGTCAGATACGCAGTATTTT. Its protein is CSVEITGARSDTQYF.

The chain is built from TRBV5-1 and TRBJ2-5, with 7 bases lining up with TRBD1. The CDR3 is 13 residues long. Germline V CDR1 and CDR2: SGHRS, YFSETQ. The ends lost 4 bases at V and 4 bases at J; junction bases unmatched: 4. Written as DNA, the CDR3 is TGCGCCAGCAGCAGACGACAGGGAGAGACCCAGTACTTC. Its translation: CASSRRQGETQYF.

A few counts support this clone. The J gene is TRBJ1-1, the V gene TRBV7-2, with 8 positions matching TRBD1. The germline V gene has CDR1 SGHTA and CDR2 FQGNSA. The V segment lost 4 bases and the J segment 1 base; nucleotides outside the gene matches: 5. The CDR3 covers 15 residues. For the CDR3, the DNA is TGTGCCAGCAGCTCCTCAGGGGGCTGGAACACTGAAGCTTTCTTT. It is translated as CASSSSGGWNTEAFF.